This is a list of T cell receptor beta chains from one sample in a study of identical twins. In TCRdb, the 5' RACE reads were re-called with MiXCR into one record per CDR3 protein. The table has about 690,000 distinct CDR3 sequences, approximately 6% seen once. Sequenced input: naive T cells sorted from blood. The receptors stem from a man between 18 and 35 years old in good health. The CDR3 runs from the conserved cysteine through the conserved F or W. A D gene is named only where the DNA matches it firmly. Rows give clone size only sometimes, using once, few, many, or a class for an expanded clone.

V: TRBV10-3; size: many; D: .; J: TRBJ1-1; CDR3: CAISESWNTEAFF; DNA: TGTGCCATCAGTGAGTCATGGAACACTGAAGCTTTCTTT
V: TRBV15; size: many; D: .; J: TRBJ2-1; CDR3: CATSTDYFDEQFF; DNA: TGTGCCACCAGCACGGACTACTTCGATGAGCAGTTCTTC
V: TRBV10-3; size: few; D: .; J: TRBJ2-1; CDR3: CAISDLYEQFF; DNA: TGTGCCATCAGTGATCTGTATGAGCAGTTCTTC
V: TRBV5-1; size: few; D: TRBD2; J: TRBJ2-1; CDR3: CASSVTGTSGNEQFF; DNA: TGCGCCAGCAGCGTAACCGGGACTAGCGGCAATGAGCAGTTCTTC
V: TRBV4-3; size: .; D: .; J: TRBJ1-5; CDR3: CASSRRVSQPQHF; DNA: TGCGCCAGCAGCCGCCGGGTAAGTCAGCCCCAGCATTTT
V: TRBV20-1; size: few; D: .; J: TRBJ2-5; CDR3: CSAKSAGTSWETQYF; DNA: TGCAGTGCTAAATCTGCCGGGACTTCCTGGGAGACCCAGTACTTC
V: TRBV15; size: many; D: .; J: TRBJ1-1; CDR3: CATSRAMSRMNTEAFF; DNA: TGTGCCACCAGCAGAGCCATGTCACGGATGAACACTGAAGCTTTCTTT
V: TRBV20-1; size: many; D: .; J: TRBJ1-2; CDR3: CSVPTDNYGYTF; DNA: TGCAGTGTGCCGACAGATAACTATGGCTACACCTTC
V: TRBV5-4; size: .; D: TRBD1; J: TRBJ2-1; CDR3: CASSLFRQQGLGEQFF; DNA: TGTGCCAGCAGCTTGTTCAGGCAACAGGGGTTGGGTGAGCAGTTCTTC
V: TRBV27; size: many; D: .; J: TRBJ2-2; CDR3: CASSLSEGWRTGELFF; DNA: TGTGCCAGCAGTTTATCGGAGGGCTGGCGCACCGGGGAGCTGTTTTTT
V: TRBV20-1; size: many; D: TRBD2; J: TRBJ2-3; CDR3: CSARVTSGSPDTQYF; DNA: TGCAGTGCTAGAGTAACTAGCGGGAGTCCAGATACGCAGTATTTT
V: TRBV7-9; size: many; D: .; J: TRBJ2-5; CDR3: CASSAGETQYF; DNA: TGTGCCAGCAGCGCCGGAGAGACCCAGTACTTC
V: TRBV20-1; size: few; D: .; J: TRBJ2-2; CDR3: CSASDSPGELFF; DNA: TGCAGTGCTAGCGACTCGCCCGGGGAGCTGTTTTTT
V: TRBV11-3; size: many; D: .; J: TRBJ2-2; CDR3: CASSLRRGTGELFF; DNA: TGTGCCAGCAGCTTAAGACGGGGCACCGGGGAGCTGTTTTTT
V: TRBV7-2; size: many; D: .; J: TRBJ2-1; CDR3: CASSLSGNSYNEQFF; DNA: TGTGCCAGCAGCCTTAGCGGAAACTCCTACAATGAGCAGTTCTTC
V: TRBV29-1; size: many; D: .; J: TRBJ1-1; CDR3: CSADRPSMNTEAFF; DNA: TGCAGCGCCGATAGGCCGTCTATGAACACTGAAGCTTTCTTT
V: TRBV12-3/TRBV12-4; size: many; D: TRBD2; J: TRBJ2-3; CDR3: CASSPSGEGDTQYF; DNA: TGTGCCAGCAGTCCTAGCGGGGAGGGAGATACGCAGTATTTT
V: TRBV2; size: many; D: .; J: TRBJ1-1; CDR3: CASSEAWALDTEAFF; DNA: TGTGCCAGCAGTGAGGCTTGGGCCTTGGACACTGAAGCTTTCTTT
V: TRBV7-6; size: few; D: TRBD2; J: TRBJ2-1; CDR3: CASSSELAGVRSSYNEQFF; DNA: TGTGCCAGCAGCTCTGAACTAGCGGGGGTACGAAGCTCCTACAATGAGCAGTTCTTC
V: TRBV5-1; size: few; D: .; J: TRBJ1-5; CDR3: CASSLRSGEPQHF; DNA: TGCGCCAGCAGCTTAAGATCCGGGGAGCCCCAGCATTTT
V: TRBV4-3; size: .; D: .; J: TRBJ2-7; CDR3: CASSQEDGYYEQYF; DNA: TGCGCCAGCAGCCAAGAGGATGGGTACTACGAGCAGTACTTC
V: TRBV4-3; size: many; D: .; J: TRBJ2-3; CDR3: CASSPAGRDTDTQYF; DNA: TGCGCCAGCAGCCCTGCCGGGCGAGACACAGATACGCAGTATTTT
V: TRBV28; size: many; D: TRBD1; J: TRBJ2-7; CDR3: CASSDGGQVSYEQYF; DNA: TGTGCCAGCAGTGATGGGGGACAGGTTTCCTACGAGCAGTACTTC
V: TRBV5-1; size: many; D: .; J: TRBJ1-5; CDR3: CASSSPGRVGQPQHF; DNA: TGCGCCAGCAGCTCCCCCGGTAGGGTTGGTCAGCCCCAGCATTTT
V: TRBV29-1; size: many; D: .; J: TRBJ2-2; CDR3: CSVEDGSHSNTGELFF; DNA: TGCAGCGTTGAAGATGGCAGCCACTCGAACACCGGGGAGCTGTTTTTT
V: TRBV10-3; size: .; D: TRBD2; J: TRBJ2-7; CDR3: CAISPSGRGYEQYF; DNA: TGTGCCATCAGTCCTAGCGGGAGAGGGTACGAGCAGTACTTC
V: TRBV27; size: many; D: .; J: TRBJ2-5; CDR3: CASSYFGLREETQYF; DNA: TGTGCCAGCAGTTACTTTGGACTGAGGGAAGAGACCCAGTACTTC
V: TRBV7-9; size: .; D: TRBD2; J: TRBJ2-7; CDR3: CASSPWASGYEQYF; DNA: TGTGCCAGCAGCCCGTGGGCTAGCGGCTACGAGCAGTACTTC
V: TRBV4-2; size: .; D: .; J: TRBJ2-7; CDR3: CASSQEGTPYEQYF; DNA: TGTGCCAGCAGCCAAGAGGGGACACCCTACGAGCAGTACTTC
V: TRBV6-5; size: few; D: .; J: TRBJ2-3; CDR3: CASSYSMGVDTQYF; DNA: TGTGCCAGCAGTTACTCGATGGGAGTAGATACGCAGTATTTT
V: TRBV7-8; size: .; D: .; J: TRBJ1-1; CDR3: CASSPFGQNTEAFF; DNA: TGTGCCAGCAGCCCCTTCGGCCAGAACACTGAAGCTTTCTTT
V: TRBV5-1; size: few; D: .; J: TRBJ2-1; CDR3: CASDQGGVYNEQFF; DNA: TGCGCCAGTGATCAGGGGGGAGTCTACAATGAGCAGTTCTTC
V: TRBV6-2/TRBV6-3; size: few; D: TRBD2; J: TRBJ2-4; CDR3: CASLGLAVNIQYF; DNA: TGTGCCAGCCTGGGACTAGCGGTAAACATTCAGTACTTC
V: TRBV18; size: .; D: .; J: TRBJ2-1; CDR3: CASSPFQGETFF; DNA: TGTGCCAGCTCACCATTTCAGGGAGAGACGTTCTTC
V: TRBV12-5; size: .; D: TRBD1; J: TRBJ2-2; CDR3: CASAWGQSNTGELFF; DNA: TGTGCTAGTGCCTGGGGACAGTCGAACACCGGGGAGCTGTTTTTT